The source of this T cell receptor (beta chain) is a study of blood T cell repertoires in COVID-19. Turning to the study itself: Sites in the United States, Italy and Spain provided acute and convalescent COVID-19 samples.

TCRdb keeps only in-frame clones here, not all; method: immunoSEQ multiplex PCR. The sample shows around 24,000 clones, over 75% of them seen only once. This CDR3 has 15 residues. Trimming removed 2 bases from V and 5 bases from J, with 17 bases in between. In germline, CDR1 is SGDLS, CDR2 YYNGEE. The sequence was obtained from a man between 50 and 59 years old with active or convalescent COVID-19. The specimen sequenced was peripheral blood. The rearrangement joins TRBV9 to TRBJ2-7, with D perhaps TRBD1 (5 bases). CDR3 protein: CASSVSSRWGDEQYF. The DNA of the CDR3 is TGTGCCAGCAGCGTGTCCTCGCGATGGGGCGACGAGCAGTACTTC. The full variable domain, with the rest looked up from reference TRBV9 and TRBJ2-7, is DSGVTQTPKHLITATGQRVTLRCSPRSGDLSVYWYQQSLDQGLQFLIQYYNGEERAKGNILERFSAQQFPDLHSELNLSSLELGDSALYFCASSVSSRWGDEQYFGPGTRLTVT.